The sequence of this TCR beta chain was determined in a study of blood T cell repertoires in COVID-19 (dated by TCRdb to between 2020 and 2021). A note on the overall study: Samples from collaborators originated in the United States, Italy and Spain and spanned both the acute and convalescent phases of COVID-19. The prospective study material was composed of cDNA or gDNA derived from T cells, B-cell-depleted T cells, or PBMCs. Subjects who had been exposed to COVID-19, were actively infected with it, or had recovered from it provided the deeply sampled blood TCRbeta repertoires that made up the dataset. The repertoires were released in a freely available public database intended as a resource for research on the immune response to SARS-CoV-2. The samples were drawn from the first 160 participants of the ongoing ImmuneRACE study and from more than 1,000 subjects provided by 6 global collaborators. Sample metadata almost always included a de-identified subject ID, COVID-19 status, age in years and sex. Where available, HLA class I and class II types were taken from metadata supplied by the sample provider and were not determined by assay-based typing. The investigation overall reported the following: How much clinical and demographic metadata was included differed by source and by participant, and the metadata was provided uncurated.

Participants in the prospective study were enrolled through a virtual design, were aged about 18 to 100 years, and lived in approximately 24 United States geographic areas. Cohort assignment in the prospective study relied on participant-reported clinical history from a screening survey and a study questionnaire. Recovered participants in ImmuneRACE Cohort 3 were defined by two consecutive negative NP/OP PCR tests, clearance by a healthcare professional, or resolution of symptoms. Each participant in the prospective study had whole blood, serum and a nasopharyngeal or oropharyngeal swab collected by mobile phlebotomists. Over an approximately 2-month period, participants in the prospective study had the option of providing additional blood draws and questionnaires. Blood samples from the prospective study were shipped frozen or at room temperature prior to DNA extraction. TCRbeta CDR3 regions were amplified from genomic DNA by means of the immunoSEQ Assay, a bias-controlled multiplex PCR. Under the source paper's analysis protocol: The number of nucleated cells in each sample was estimated from the amplification of reference gene primers within the assay. To quantify the absolute abundance of each unique TCRbeta CDR3 rearrangement, sequence reads were collapsed and filtered. For each sample, productive Simpson clonality was calculated as the square root of Simpson's diversity index over productive rearrangements. TCRdb took over this immuneACCESS table, retaining in-frame rearrangements with V and J assigned. Such tables are incomplete; in checked studies, under half of the missing clones stem from an unresolved V gene, and the remainder is unexplained. That table furnishes V, J and clone size, whereas the DNA furnished D and trimming. Within this sample are about 260,000 clones, with about 82% of them counted one time only. The ten largest clones take up over 2% of the sample.

Unmatched junction bases come to 6, with V trimmed by 2 bases and J by 1 base. CDR1 SEHNR and CDR2 FQNEAQ were looked up in the germline V gene (reference sequence). The CDR3 starts with the cysteine, ends with the phenylalanine, and has 16 residues. The sequence is cut down to CDR3 DNA, 48 bases in frame from base 1. A remark on this clone: Its antigen is unknown. Per-base qualities were not stored, and no clone one base away is much larger.

The chain is made from TRBV7-9 and TRBJ2-7; TRBD1 fits 9 bases in the junction. The sequenced sample was PBMCs or T cells enriched from blood (not recorded which). The TCR was taken from a woman in her fifties or sixties who had recovered from COVID-19. The DNA sequence is as follows: TGTGCCAGCAGCTTATTAGAGACAGGGGGGTCCTACGAGCAGTACTTC. This gives the protein CASSLLETGGSYEQYF. When the CDR3 is completed using the reference TRBV7-9 and TRBJ2-7 genes on either side, the full variable domain is DTGVSQNPRHKITKRGQNVTFRCDPISEHNRLYWYRQTLGQGPEFLTYFQNEAQLEKSRLLSDRFSAERPKGSFSTLEIQRTEQGDSAMYLCASSLLETGGSYEQYFGPGTRLTVT.